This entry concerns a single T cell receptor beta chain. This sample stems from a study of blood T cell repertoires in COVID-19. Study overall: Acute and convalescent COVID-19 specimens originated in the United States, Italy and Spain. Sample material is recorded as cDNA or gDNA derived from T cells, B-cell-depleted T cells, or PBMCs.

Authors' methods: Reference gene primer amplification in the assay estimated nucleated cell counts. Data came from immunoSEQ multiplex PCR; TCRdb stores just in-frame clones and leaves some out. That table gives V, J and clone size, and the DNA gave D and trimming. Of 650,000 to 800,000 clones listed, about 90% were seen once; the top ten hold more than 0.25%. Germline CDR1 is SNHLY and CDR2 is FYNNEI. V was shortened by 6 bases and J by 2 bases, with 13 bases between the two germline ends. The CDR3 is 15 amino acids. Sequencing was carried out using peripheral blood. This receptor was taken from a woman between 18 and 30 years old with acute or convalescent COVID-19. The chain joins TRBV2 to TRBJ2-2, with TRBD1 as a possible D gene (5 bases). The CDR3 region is CASRARGFNTGELFF. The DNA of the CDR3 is TGTGCCAGCAGAGCAAGGGGTTTTAACACCGGGGAGCTGTTTTTT.